The 27 T cell receptor beta chains below come from one sample, sequenced in a study of CD8+ T cells in alopecia areata. In each case, RNA was isolated and then reverse transcribed into cDNA as the sequencing template. Only in-frame clones appear in the TCRdb table, and some are missing; sequencing was by immunoSEQ multiplex PCR. The sample lists some 170,000 clones, roughly 66% occurring once. The sequences come from CD8+ T cells sorted from blood, collected at week 0. The receptors derive from a human donor with alopecia areata.

As concerns this clone: The junction departs from germline at one end; a sequencing error may be responsible. This rearrangement joins TRBV9 to TRBJ1-6; 8 bases are shared with TRBD1. Germline V gives CDR1 SGDLS, CDR2 YYNGEE. This CDR3 region has 15 residues. DNA of the CDR3: TGTGCCAGCAGCGCAGGACAGGGTATTAATTCGCCCCTCCACTTT. Amino acids: CASSAGQGINSPLHF. The full variable domain, with the rest looked up from reference TRBV9 and TRBJ1-6, is DSGVTQTPKHLITATGQRVTLRCSPRSGDLSVYWYQQSLDQGLQFLIQYYNGEERAKGNILERFSAQQFPDLHSELNLSSLELGDSALYFCASSAGQGINSPLHFGNGTRLTVT.

J is TRBJ2-5 and V is TRBV27; a possible D gene is TRBD1 (6 bases). The CDR3 length is 11 residues. The V and J ends lost 5 bases and 9 bases respectively, with 10 bases between them. In germline, CDR1 is MNHEY, CDR2 SMNVEV (reference sequence). The CDR3 spells CASSQEGAQYF. The CDR3 DNA sequence: TGTGCCAGCAGTCAAGAGGGGGCCCAGTACTTC.

This chain links TRBV11-2 with TRBJ2-1; 13 bases map to TRBD2. The V and J ends lost 4 bases and 9 bases, in that order; junction bases with no gene match: 9. CDR1 is SGHAT and CDR2 is FQNNGV in the germline V gene. There are 16 residues in the CDR3. CDR3 sequence reads: CASSSSTSGGQGEQFF. The CDR3 nucleotides are TGTGCCAGCAGCTCTTCGACTAGCGGGGGGCAGGGTGAGCAGTTCTTC.

This clone turned up a few times. The chain joins TRBV2 to TRBJ2-2; 10 bases align to TRBD2. Trimming cost V 4 bases and J 4 bases; bases outside gene matches: 6. Looked up from germline, CDR1 is SNHLY and CDR2 is FYNNEI. This CDR3 region has 16 residues. The CDR3 reads CASSVSSGGVTGELFF. In nucleotides, the CDR3 is TGTGCCAGCAGTGTCTCAAGCGGGGGGGTCACCGGGGAGCTGTTTTTT.

This chain connects TRBV14 to TRBJ2-1; D remains ambiguous. With 0 bases removed from V and 8 bases from J, the gap between germline ends came to 5 bases. The CDR3 extends over 12 amino acids. Germline V gene lookup returns CDR1 SGHDN and CDR2 FVKESK. CDR3 coding DNA: TGTGCCAGCAGCCAAGAGCCTCATGAGCAGTTCTTC. Its protein product is CASSQEPHEQFF.

The chain combines TRBV7-9 with TRBJ2-3; D not certain. Trimming left V 2 bases short and J 0 bases short, with 6 bases between. CDR1 and CDR2 (germline): SEHNR, FQNEAQ (reference sequence). The CDR3 runs to 14 residues. CDR3 sequence reads: CASSLLGSTDTQYF. The CDR3 region has the DNA TGTGCCAGCAGCTTACTAGGAAGCACAGATACGCAGTATTTT.

The gene calls are TRBV7-6 and TRBJ2-1; D perhaps matches TRBD1 (6 bases). CDR3 length: 14 residues. Trimming stripped 5 bases from V and 9 bases from J, with 17 bases between. Per the germline V gene, CDR1 is SGHVS and CDR2 is FNYEAQ. The CDR3 loop reads CASSPGQSRAEQFF. The CDR3 nucleotides read TGTGCCAGCAGCCCCGGACAGTCCCGCGCTGAGCAGTTCTTC. The variable domain in full, completed from reference TRBV7-6 and TRBJ2-1, reads GAGVSQSPRYKVTKRGQDVALRCDPISGHVSLYWYRQALGQGPEFLTYFNYEAQQDKSGLPNDRFSAERPEGSISTLTIQRTEQRDSAMYRCASSPGQSRAEQFFGPGTRLTVL.

This clone was recorded once. The V gene is TRBV4-1, the J gene TRBJ2-3, with a weak D call TRBD1 (5 bases). The V end lost 10 bases, the J end lost 0 bases, and 14 bases lay between the germline ends. There are 14 residues in the CDR3. The germline CDR1 and CDR2 sequences are MGHRA and YSYEKL. The CDR3 nucleotides are TGCGCCACATCAGGGTTAGGGAGCACAGATACGCAGTATTTT. Its translation: CATSGLGSTDTQYF.

The CDR3: CASSEGSGTDTQYF. The DNA for the CDR3 is TGTGCCAGCAGTGAGGGGTCGGGGACAGATACGCAGTATTTT. The rearrangement uses TRBV25-1 and TRBJ2-3, with TRBD2 as a possible D gene (5 bases). This CDR3 has 14 amino acids. The V and J ends lost 3 bases and 3 bases respectively, with 10 bases between them. The germline CDR1 and CDR2 sequences are MGHDK and SYGVNS.

This rearrangement joins TRBV5-1 to TRBJ2-1; D is unclear. V dropped 2 bases and J dropped 5 bases, with 5 bases sitting between them. Germline CDR1 reads SGHRS; CDR2 reads YFSETQ. The CDR3 loop spans 12 amino acids. CDR3 loop: CASSFEDNEQFF. CDR3 in DNA: TGCGCCAGCAGCTTCGAAGACAATGAGCAGTTCTTC.

Points on this clone: An end of the junction does not agree with germline; a read error may underlie this. The same CDR3 can be traced to other DNA sequences in this sample. V gene TRBV29-1 combines with J gene TRBJ1-4; D remains unclear. CDR1 and CDR2 (germline): SQVTM, ANQGSEA. This CDR3 contains 11 residues. In DNA, the CDR3 is TGCAGTGTTGGCCTTAATGAAAAACTGTTTTTT. Its translation: CSVGLNEKLFF. Drawing the rest from reference TRBV29-1 and TRBJ1-4, the complete variable domain is SAVISQKPSRDICQRGTSLTIQCQVDSQVTMMFWYRQQPGQSLTLIATANQGSEATYESGFVIDKFPISRPNLTFSTLTVSNMSPEDSSIYLCSVGLNEKLFFGSGTQLSVL.

The chain uses TRBV6-1 and TRBJ1-1, with D possibly matching TRBD1 (5 bases). The CDR3 consists of 13 residues. The ends were cut back, 7 bases at V and 5 bases at J, with 14 bases in the middle. Germline lookup yields CDR1 MNHNS and CDR2 SASEGT. The CDR3 spells CASTYGGGTEAFF. In nucleotides, the CDR3 is TGTGCCAGCACCTACGGGGGGGGGACTGAAGCTTTCTTT.

This clone was seen a single time. V gene TRBV29-1 combines with J gene TRBJ2-1; TRBD1 might be the D (6 bases). Trimming removed 7 bases from V and 4 bases from J, with 11 bases in between. This CDR3 comprises 12 residues. Germline V gives CDR1 SQVTM, CDR2 ANQGSEA. CDR3 DNA sequence: TGCAGCGCCGTCACAGGGTACAATGAGCAGTTCTTC. This codes for CSAVTGYNEQFF.

The V and J genes are TRBV6-1 and TRBJ2-7; D uncertain. Germline values: CDR1 MNHNS, CDR2 SASEGT. V shed 3 bases and J shed 5 bases, with 11 bases lying between them. The CDR3 has 13 residues. The CDR3 region is CASSDAVHNEQYF. The CDR3 DNA is TGTGCCAGCAGTGATGCGGTTCACAACGAGCAGTACTTC.

V is TRBV27 and J is TRBJ2-2; weak D call: TRBD2 (6 bases). Germline values: CDR1 MNHEY, CDR2 SMNVEV (reference sequence). The CDR3 is made up of 13 amino acids. Trimming removed 7 bases at V and 1 base at J, with 7 bases between. The CDR3 nucleotides read TGTGCCAGCAACGGGGGGAACACCGGGGAGCTGTTTTTT. As protein: CASNGGNTGELFF.

This sequence joins TRBV20-1 and TRBJ2-7; D remains unclear. Per germline, CDR1 DFQATT and CDR2 SNEGSKA (reference sequence). This CDR3 comprises 11 residues. The germline V and J ends were trimmed by 2 bases and 4 bases, with 6 bases remaining between them. For the CDR3, the DNA is TGCAGTGCTAGACTGGTATACGAGCAGTACTTC. Translation: CSARLVYEQYF.

This chain joins TRBV6-5 and TRBJ1-5; a weak D match, TRBD1 (5 bases). CDR1 is MNHEY, CDR2 SVGAGI, per germline. Trimming removed 0 bases at V and 9 bases at J, with 15 bases between. The CDR3 is made up of 15 amino acids. The CDR3 loop is CASSYSRGPGRPQHF. CDR3 bases: TGTGCCAGCAGTTACTCCCGCGGCCCGGGACGGCCCCAGCATTTT.

The CDR3 DNA reads TGTGCCAGCAGTTTATTGTCAGGAGTCAATGAGCAGTTCTTC. Translated: CASSLLSGVNEQFF. The J gene is TRBJ2-1, the V gene TRBV27; D remains unclear. Trimming took 1 base from V and 6 from J, leaving 10 bases between them. Germline values: CDR1 MNHEY, CDR2 SMNVEV (reference sequence). The CDR3 loop spans 14 amino acids.

The chain couples TRBV6-5 to TRBJ1-1; D perhaps matches TRBD1 (5 bases). Germline assignment: CDR1 MNHEY and CDR2 SVGAGI. The CDR3 runs to 13 residues. V was shortened by 6 bases and J by 5 bases, with 13 bases between the two germline ends. This CDR3 is CASRLTRVTEAFF. CDR3 coding DNA: TGTGCCAGCAGACTTACCAGGGTTACTGAAGCTTTCTTT.

This clone turned up a few times. The rearrangement links TRBV5-1 to TRBJ2-5, with D perhaps being TRBD1 or TRBD2 (6 bases each). This CDR3 comprises 15 residues. Germline-derived CDR1 and CDR2 are SGHRS and YFSETQ. V dropped 4 bases and J dropped 5 bases, with 18 bases sitting between them. The CDR3 loop reads CASSQFPGAGETQYF. The CDR3 nucleotides read TGCGCCAGCAGCCAATTCCCGGGGGCAGGGGAGACCCAGTACTTC. The variable domain in full, completed from reference TRBV5-1 and TRBJ2-5, reads KAGVTQTPRYLIKTRGQQVTLSCSPISGHRSVSWYQQTPGQGLQFLFEYFSETQRNKGNFPGRFSGRQFSNSRSEMNVSTLELGDSALYLCASSQFPGAGETQYFGPGTRLLVL.

This rearrangement joins TRBV27 to TRBJ2-2; no reliable D call. Germline values: CDR1 MNHEY, CDR2 SMNVEV (reference sequence). The CDR3 runs to 13 residues. Trimming stripped 3 bases from V and 5 bases from J, with 7 bases between. The CDR3 bases are TGTGCCAGCAGTTTCGGTGGGACCGGGGAGCTGTTTTTT. Protein product: CASSFGGTGELFF.

Points on this clone: One end of the junction varies from germline; a read error may be responsible. The chain is built from TRBV5-1 and TRBJ2-1, with TRBD2 matching over 15 bases. The CDR3 runs 16 residues. Germline CDR1 reads SGHRS; CDR2 reads YFSETQ. The CDR3 DNA reads as TGCGCCAGCAGCTCTCCGAACGGGACTAGCGGGGGGATTTTGGTCTTC. Protein sequence: CASSSPNGTSGGILVF. The full variable domain, completed using reference TRBV5-1 and TRBJ2-1, is KAGVTQTPRYLIKTRGQQVTLSCSPISGHRSVSWYQQTPGQGLQFLFEYFSETQRNKGNFPGRFSGRQFSNSRSEMNVSTLELGDSALYLCASSSPNGTSGGILVFGPGTRLTVL.

This chain uses TRBV30 with TRBJ2-7; 13 bases match TRBD2. There are 19 residues in the CDR3. CDR1 and CDR2 from the germline V gene are GTSNPN and SVGIG (reference sequence). This CDR3 is CASTQGWTSGGLVLYEQYF. CDR3 DNA sequence: TGTGCTTCGACCCAGGGCTGGACTAGCGGGGGCCTAGTACTATACGAGCAGTACTTC.

This chain uses TRBV29-1 with TRBJ2-5; 11 nucleotides match TRBD1. Germline CDR1 SQVTM, CDR2 ANQGSEA. The junction had 18 bases not matched to a gene; V was cut back by 7 bases and J by 5 bases. The CDR3 is 17 amino acids. The CDR3 spells CSAQGGTGGKRAETQYF. The CDR3 DNA follows: TGCAGCGCTCAGGGAGGGACAGGGGGGAAGAGGGCTGAGACCCAGTACTTC.

The chain combines TRBV19 with TRBJ2-3; D possibly corresponds to TRBD1 (6 bases). The CDR3 sequence is 15 residues long. Trimming took off 5 bases at V and 5 bases at J, with 17 bases between the two ends. Germline lookup yields CDR1 LNHDA and CDR2 SQIVND (reference sequence). The CDR3 DNA reads as TGTGCCAGTAGTTTGGGGGCGTCGAGTGGAGATACGCAGTATTTT. It translates to CASSLGASSGDTQYF.

The V and J genes are TRBV5-1 and TRBJ2-7, with D perhaps assigned TRBD1 or TRBD2 (5 bases each). CDR1 and CDR2 from the germline V gene are SGHRS and YFSETQ. The CDR3 consists of 17 residues. V was cut by 0 bases and J by 3 bases, with 19 bases left in between. The CDR3 nucleotides are TGCGCCAGCAGCTTGGCCCCGGGACGGAATCCACACTACGAGCAGTACTTC. Its translation: CASSLAPGRNPHYEQYF. The full variable domain, completed using reference TRBV5-1 and TRBJ2-7, is KAGVTQTPRYLIKTRGQQVTLSCSPISGHRSVSWYQQTPGQGLQFLFEYFSETQRNKGNFPGRFSGRQFSNSRSEMNVSTLELGDSALYLCASSLAPGRNPHYEQYFGPGTRLTVT.

This chain uses TRBV2 with TRBJ2-7; no clear D. CDR1 SNHLY and CDR2 FYNNEI come from the germline V gene. The CDR3 has 13 amino acids. V was clipped by 5 bases and J by 2 bases, with 10 bases between them. CDR3 in amino acids: CASSLGYTYEQYF. Written as DNA, the CDR3 is TGTGCCAGCAGTCTGGGCTACACCTACGAGCAGTACTTC.